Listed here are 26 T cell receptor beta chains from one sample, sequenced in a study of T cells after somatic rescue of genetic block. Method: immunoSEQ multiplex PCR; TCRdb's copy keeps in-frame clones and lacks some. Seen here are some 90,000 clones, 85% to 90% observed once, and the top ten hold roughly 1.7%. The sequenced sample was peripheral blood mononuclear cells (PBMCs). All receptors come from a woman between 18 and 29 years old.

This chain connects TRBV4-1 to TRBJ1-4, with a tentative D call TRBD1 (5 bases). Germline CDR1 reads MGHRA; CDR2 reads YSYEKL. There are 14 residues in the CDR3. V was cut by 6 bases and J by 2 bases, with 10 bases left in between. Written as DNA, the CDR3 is TGCGCCAGCAGAGCGGGACCGACTAATGAAAAACTGTTTTTT. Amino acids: CASRAGPTNEKLFF.

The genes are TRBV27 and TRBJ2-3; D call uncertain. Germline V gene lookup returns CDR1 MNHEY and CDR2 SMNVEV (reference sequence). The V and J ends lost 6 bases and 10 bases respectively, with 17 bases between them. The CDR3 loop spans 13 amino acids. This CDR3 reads CASSALVPKAQYF. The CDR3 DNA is TGTGCCAGCAGCGCCCTAGTCCCCAAGGCGCAGTATTTT.

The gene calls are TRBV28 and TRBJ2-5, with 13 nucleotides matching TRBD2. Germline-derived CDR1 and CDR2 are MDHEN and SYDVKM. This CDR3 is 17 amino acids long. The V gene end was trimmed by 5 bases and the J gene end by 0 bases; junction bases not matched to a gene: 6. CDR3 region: CASSPRLAGGHQETQYF. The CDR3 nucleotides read TGTGCCAGCAGTCCAAGACTAGCGGGAGGCCACCAAGAGACCCAGTACTTC.

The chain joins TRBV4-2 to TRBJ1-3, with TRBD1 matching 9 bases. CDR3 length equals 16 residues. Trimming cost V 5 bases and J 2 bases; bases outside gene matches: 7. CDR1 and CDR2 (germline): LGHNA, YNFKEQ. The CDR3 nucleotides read TGTGCCAGCAGCGTCCACCGGGACAGGGCTGGAAACACCATATATTTT. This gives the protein CASSVHRDRAGNTIYF.

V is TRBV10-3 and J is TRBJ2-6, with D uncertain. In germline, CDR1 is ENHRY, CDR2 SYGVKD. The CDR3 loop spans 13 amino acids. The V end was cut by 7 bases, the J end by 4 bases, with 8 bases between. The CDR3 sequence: CAIKDAGANVLTF. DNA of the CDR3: TGTGCCATCAAGGACGCAGGGGCCAACGTCCTGACTTTC.

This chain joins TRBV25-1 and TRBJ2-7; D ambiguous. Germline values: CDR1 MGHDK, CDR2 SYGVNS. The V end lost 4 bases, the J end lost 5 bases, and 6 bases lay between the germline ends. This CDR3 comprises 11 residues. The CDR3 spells CASSGADEQYF. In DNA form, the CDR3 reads TGTGCCAGCAGTGGGGCGGACGAGCAGTACTTC.

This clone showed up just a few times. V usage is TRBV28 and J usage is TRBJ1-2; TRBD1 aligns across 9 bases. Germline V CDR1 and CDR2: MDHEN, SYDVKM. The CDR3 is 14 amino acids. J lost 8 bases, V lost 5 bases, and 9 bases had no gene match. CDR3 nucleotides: TGTGCCAGCAGTCCGGGGACAGGGTTTAACGGCTACACCTTC. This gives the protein CASSPGTGFNGYTF.

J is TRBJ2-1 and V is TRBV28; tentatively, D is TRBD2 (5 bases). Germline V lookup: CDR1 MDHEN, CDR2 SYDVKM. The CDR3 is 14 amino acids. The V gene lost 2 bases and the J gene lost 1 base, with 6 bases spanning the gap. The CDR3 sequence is CASSLRDSYNEQFF. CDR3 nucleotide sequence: TGTGCCAGCAGTTTACGGGATTCCTACAATGAGCAGTTCTTC.

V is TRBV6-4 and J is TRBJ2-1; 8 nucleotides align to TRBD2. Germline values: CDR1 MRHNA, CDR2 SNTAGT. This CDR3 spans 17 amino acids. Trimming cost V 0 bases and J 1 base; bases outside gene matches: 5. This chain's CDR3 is CASSDSGLAHSYNEQFF. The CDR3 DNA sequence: TGTGCCAGCAGTGACTCCGGACTAGCCCATTCCTACAATGAGCAGTTCTTC.

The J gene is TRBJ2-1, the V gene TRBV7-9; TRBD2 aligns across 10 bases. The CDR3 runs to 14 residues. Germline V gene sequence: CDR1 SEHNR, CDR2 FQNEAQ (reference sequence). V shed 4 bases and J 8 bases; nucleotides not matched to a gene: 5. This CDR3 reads CASSSPSGSHEQFF. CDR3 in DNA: TGTGCCAGCAGCTCTCCTAGCGGGAGTCATGAGCAGTTCTTC.

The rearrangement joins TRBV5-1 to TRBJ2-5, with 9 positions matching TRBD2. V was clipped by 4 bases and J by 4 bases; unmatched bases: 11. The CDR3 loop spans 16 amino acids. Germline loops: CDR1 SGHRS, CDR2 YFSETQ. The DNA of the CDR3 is TGCGCCAGCAGCCCGGGCGCGGGAGGGCCGGGAGAGACCCAGTACTTC. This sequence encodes CASSPGAGGPGETQYF.

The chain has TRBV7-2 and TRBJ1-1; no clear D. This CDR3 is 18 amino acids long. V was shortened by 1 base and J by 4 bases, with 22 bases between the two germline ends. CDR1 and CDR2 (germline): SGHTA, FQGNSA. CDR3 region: CASSLGSGSRLNITEAFF. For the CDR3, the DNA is TGTGCCAGCAGCTTAGGATCGGGCAGCCGCTTGAACATCACTGAAGCTTTCTTT. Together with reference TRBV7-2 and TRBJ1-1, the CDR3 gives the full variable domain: GAGVSQSPSNKVTEKGKDVELRCDPISGHTALYWYRQSLGQGLEFLIYFQGNSAPDKSGLPSDRFSAERTGGSVSTLTIQRTQQEDSAVYLCASSLGSGSRLNITEAFFGQGTRLTVV.

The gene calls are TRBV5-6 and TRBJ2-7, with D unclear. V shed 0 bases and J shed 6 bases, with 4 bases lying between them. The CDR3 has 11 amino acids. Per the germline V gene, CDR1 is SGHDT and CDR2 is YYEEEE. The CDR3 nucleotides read TGTGCCAGCAGCTTGGCCGTCGAGCAGTACTTC. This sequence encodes CASSLAVEQYF.

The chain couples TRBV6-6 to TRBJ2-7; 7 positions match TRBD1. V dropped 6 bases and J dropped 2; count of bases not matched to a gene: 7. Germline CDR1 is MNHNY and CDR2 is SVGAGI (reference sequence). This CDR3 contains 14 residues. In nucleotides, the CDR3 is TGTGCCAGCAGAACGACAGGGTTCACCTACGAGCAGTACTTC. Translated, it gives CASRTTGFTYEQYF.

CDR3 sequence (DNA): TGTGCCAGCAGCTTAACGGCCGATAACTATGGCTACACCTTC. Translated, it gives CASSLTADNYGYTF. The chain has TRBV7-3 and TRBJ1-2, with no clear D. The CDR3 extends over 14 amino acids. Per germline, CDR1 SGHTA and CDR2 FQGTGA. Trimming took off 0 bases at V and 1 base at J, with 6 bases between the two ends.

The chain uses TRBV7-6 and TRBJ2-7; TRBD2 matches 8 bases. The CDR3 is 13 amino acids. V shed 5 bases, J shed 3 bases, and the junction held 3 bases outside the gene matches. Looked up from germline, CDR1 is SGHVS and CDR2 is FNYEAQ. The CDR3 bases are TGTGCCAGCAGCCAAGGGACTAGCTACGAGCAGTACTTC. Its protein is CASSQGTSYEQYF.

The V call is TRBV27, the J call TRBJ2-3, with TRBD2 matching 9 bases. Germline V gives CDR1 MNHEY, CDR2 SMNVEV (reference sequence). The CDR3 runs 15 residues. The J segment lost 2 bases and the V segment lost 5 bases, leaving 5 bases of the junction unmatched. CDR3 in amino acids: CASSSSGRNTDTQYF. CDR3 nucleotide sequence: TGTGCCAGCAGTAGTAGCGGGAGAAACACAGATACGCAGTATTTT.

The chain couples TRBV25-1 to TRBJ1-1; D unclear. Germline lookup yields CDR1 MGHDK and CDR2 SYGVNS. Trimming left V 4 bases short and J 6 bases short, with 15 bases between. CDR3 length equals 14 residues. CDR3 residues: CASSGLIWEAEAFF. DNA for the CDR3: TGTGCCAGCAGTGGACTGATTTGGGAGGCTGAAGCTTTCTTT.

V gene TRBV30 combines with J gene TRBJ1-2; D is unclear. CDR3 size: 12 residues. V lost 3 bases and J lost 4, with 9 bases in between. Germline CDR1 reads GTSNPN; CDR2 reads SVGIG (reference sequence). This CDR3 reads CAWSAAPYGYTF. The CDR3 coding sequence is TGTGCCTGGAGCGCGGCCCCCTATGGCTACACCTTC. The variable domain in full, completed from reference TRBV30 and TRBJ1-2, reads SQTIHQWPATLVQPVGSPLSLECTVEGTSNPNLYWYRQAAGRGLQLLFYSVGIGQISSEVPQNLSASRPQDRQFILSSKKLLLSDSGFYLCAWSAAPYGYTFGSGTRLTVV.

The CDR3 here is CASRYDGPGAQPQHF. The CDR3 DNA is TGTGCCAGCAGATACGATGGTCCCGGGGCTCAGCCCCAGCATTTT. The rearrangement links TRBV28 to TRBJ1-5; perhaps TRBD1 as D (5 bases). Trimming removed 6 bases from V and 6 bases from J, with 18 bases in between. Per the germline V gene, CDR1 is MDHEN and CDR2 is SYDVKM. The CDR3 sequence is 15 residues long.

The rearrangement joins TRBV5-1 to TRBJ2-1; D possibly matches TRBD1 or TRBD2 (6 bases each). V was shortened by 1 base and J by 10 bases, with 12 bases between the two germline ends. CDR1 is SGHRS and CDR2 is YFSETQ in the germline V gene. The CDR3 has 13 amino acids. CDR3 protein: CASSLYREDEQFF. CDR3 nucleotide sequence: TGCGCCAGCAGCTTGTACAGGGAGGACGAGCAGTTCTTC. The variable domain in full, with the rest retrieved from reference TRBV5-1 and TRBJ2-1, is KAGVTQTPRYLIKTRGQQVTLSCSPISGHRSVSWYQQTPGQGLQFLFEYFSETQRNKGNFPGRFSGRQFSNSRSEMNVSTLELGDSALYLCASSLYREDEQFFGPGTRLTVL.

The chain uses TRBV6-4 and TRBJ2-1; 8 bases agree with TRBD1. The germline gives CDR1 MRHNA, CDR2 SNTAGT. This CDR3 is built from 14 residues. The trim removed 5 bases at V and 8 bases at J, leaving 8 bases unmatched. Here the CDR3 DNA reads TGTGCCAGCAGTCCCACAGGGGGGCTAGATGAGCAGTTCTTC. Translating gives CASSPTGGLDEQFF.

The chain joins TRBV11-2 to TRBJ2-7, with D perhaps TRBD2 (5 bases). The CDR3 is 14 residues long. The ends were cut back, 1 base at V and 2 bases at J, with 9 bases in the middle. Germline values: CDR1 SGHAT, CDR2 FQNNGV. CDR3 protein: CASSLGLFTYEQYF. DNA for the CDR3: TGTGCCAGCAGCTTAGGACTATTCACCTACGAGCAGTACTTC.

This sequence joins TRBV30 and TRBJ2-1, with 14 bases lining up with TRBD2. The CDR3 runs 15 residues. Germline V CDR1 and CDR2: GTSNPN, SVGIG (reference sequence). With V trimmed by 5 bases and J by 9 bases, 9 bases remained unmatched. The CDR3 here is CAWDPTSGRGSEQFF. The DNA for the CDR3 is TGTGCCTGGGACCCGACTAGCGGGAGGGGGAGTGAGCAGTTCTTC.

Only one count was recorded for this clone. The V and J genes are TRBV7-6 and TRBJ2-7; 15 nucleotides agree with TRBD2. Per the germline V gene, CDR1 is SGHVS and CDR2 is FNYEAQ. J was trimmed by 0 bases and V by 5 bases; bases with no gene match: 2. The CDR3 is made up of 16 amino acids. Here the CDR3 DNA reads TGTGCCAGCAGCCGGACTAGCGGGAGGGTCTCCTACGAGCAGTACTTC. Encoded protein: CASSRTSGRVSYEQYF.

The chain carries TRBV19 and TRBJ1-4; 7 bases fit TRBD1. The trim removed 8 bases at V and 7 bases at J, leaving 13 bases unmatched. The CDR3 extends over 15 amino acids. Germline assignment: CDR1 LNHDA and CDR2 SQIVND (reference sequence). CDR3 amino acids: CASSPTGTLGEKLFF. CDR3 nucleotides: TGTGCCAGTTCACCGACAGGGACTCTGGGTGAAAAACTGTTTTTT. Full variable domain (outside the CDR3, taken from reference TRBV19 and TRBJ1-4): DGGITQSPKYLFRKEGQNVTLSCEQNLNHDAMYWYRQDPGQGLRLIYYSQIVNDFQKGDIAEGYSVSREKKESFPLTVTSAQKNPTAFYLCASSPTGTLGEKLFFGSGTQLSVL.